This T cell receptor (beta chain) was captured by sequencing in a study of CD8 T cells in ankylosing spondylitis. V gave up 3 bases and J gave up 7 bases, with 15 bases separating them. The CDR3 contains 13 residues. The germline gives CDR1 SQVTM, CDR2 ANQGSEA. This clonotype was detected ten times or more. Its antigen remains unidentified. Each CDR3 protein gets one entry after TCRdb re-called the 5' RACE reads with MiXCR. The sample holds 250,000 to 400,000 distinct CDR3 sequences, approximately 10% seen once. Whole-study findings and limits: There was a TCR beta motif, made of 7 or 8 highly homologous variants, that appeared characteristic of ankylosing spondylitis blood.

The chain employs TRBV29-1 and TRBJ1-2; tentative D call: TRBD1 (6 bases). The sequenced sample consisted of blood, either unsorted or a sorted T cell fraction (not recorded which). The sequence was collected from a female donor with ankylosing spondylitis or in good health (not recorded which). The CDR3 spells CSVDTRGRSGYTF. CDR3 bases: TGCAGCGTTGATACCAGGGGAAGGAGTGGCTACACCTTC.